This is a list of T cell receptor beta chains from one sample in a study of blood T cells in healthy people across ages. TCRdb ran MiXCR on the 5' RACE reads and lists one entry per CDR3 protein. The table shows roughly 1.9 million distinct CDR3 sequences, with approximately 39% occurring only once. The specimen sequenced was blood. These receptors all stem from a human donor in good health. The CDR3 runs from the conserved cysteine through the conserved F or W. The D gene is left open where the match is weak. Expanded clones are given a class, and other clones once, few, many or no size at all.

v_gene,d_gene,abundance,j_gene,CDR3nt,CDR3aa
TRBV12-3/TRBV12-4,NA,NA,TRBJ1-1,TGTGCCAGCAGTTCCCCCCCCGGTCAGGAAGCTTTCTTT,CASSSPPGQEAFF
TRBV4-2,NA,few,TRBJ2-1,TGTGCCAGCAGCTCTCCTGCCGGGGAGCAGTTCTTC,CASSSPAGEQFF
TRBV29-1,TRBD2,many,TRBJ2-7,TGCAGCGTGGGAGCAGGGAGGGTTGGGGGATACGAGCAGTACTTC,CSVGAGRVGGYEQYF
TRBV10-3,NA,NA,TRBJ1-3,TGTGCCAGCGGGACACCGACCTCTGGAAACACCATATATTTT,CASGTPTSGNTIYF
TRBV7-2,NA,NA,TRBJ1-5,TGTGCCAGCAGCTTAATGTTGGGGAACAATCAGCCCCAGCATTTT,CASSLMLGNNQPQHF
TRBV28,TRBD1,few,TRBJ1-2,TGTGCCAGCAGACCCACCCGAGGGGACAGGGGAAACTATGGCTACACCTTC,CASRPTRGDRGNYGYTF
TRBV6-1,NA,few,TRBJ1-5,TGTGCCAGCAGTGAAACTCAGGCTTCTCAGCCCCAGCATTTT,CASSETQASQPQHF
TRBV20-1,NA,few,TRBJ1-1,TGCAGTGCTCCCCTACAGGGAGCCCTTATTAACACTGAAGCTTTCTTT,CSAPLQGALINTEAFF
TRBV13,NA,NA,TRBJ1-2,TGTGCCAGCAGCTGGACGGGGGTTATCATGGGCTACACCTTC,CASSWTGVIMGYTF
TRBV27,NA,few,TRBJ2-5,TGTGCCAGCAGTTTATTTGTTGCGGTAGAGACCCAGTACTTC,CASSLFVAVETQYF
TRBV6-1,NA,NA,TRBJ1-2,TGTGCCAGCAGTGAAGCGACAGGTGGGATCTATGGCTACACCTTC,CASSEATGGIYGYTF
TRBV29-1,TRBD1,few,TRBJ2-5,TGCAGCGTTCGTACGACAGGGGAAGAGACCCAGTACTTC,CSVRTTGEETQYF
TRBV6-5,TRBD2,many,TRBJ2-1,TGTGCCAGCAGTTACGGCCAGGGAGGGAATGAGCAGTTCTTC,CASSYGQGGNEQFF
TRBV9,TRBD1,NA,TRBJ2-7,TGTGCCAGCAGCGCTGGGACAGCGCACTACGAGCAGTACTTC,CASSAGTAHYEQYF
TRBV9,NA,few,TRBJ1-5,TGTGCCAGCAGCGCTATGGGGGTCAGCAATCAGCCCCAGCATTTT,CASSAMGVSNQPQHF
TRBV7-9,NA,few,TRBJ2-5,TGTGCCAGCAGCGGACGATCCGGGGCGCGCTCCTACAATGCGCAGTACTTC,CASSGRSGARSYNAQYF
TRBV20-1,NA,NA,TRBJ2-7,TGCAGTGCTAGAGGGGCAACCTACGAGCAGTACTTC,CSARGATYEQYF
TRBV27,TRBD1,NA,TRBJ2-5,TGTGCCAGCAGTCGGGACAGGGAAGAAGCAGAGACCCAGTACTTC,CASSRDREEAETQYF
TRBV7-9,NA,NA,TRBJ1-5,TGTGCCGGCAGCTTAGCCAGGGATCAGCCCCAGCATTTT,CAGSLARDQPQHF
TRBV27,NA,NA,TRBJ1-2,TGTGCCAGCTCGAAGCGGGGATATAACTATGGCTACACCTTC,CASSKRGYNYGYTF
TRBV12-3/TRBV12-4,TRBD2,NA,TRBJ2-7,TGTGCCAGCAGTTCCGCGGGCGGGGGGGTTTACGAGCAGTACTTC,CASSSAGGGVYEQYF
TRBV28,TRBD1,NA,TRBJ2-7,TGTGCCAGCAGTTTCGAGGGGGCAGAGCAGTACTTC,CASSFEGAEQYF
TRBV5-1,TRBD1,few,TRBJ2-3,TGCGCCAGCAGCCCCGGGACAGCCGGCACAGATACGCAGTATTTT,CASSPGTAGTDTQYF
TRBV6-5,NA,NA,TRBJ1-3,TGTGCCAGCAGTTACCAACCTGGAAACACCATATATTTT,CASSYQPGNTIYF
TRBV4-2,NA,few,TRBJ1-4,TGTGCCAGCAGCCAAGGGAGTTCCGAGGTGGGAAAACTGTTTTTT,CASSQGSSEVGKLFF
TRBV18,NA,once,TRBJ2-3,TGTGCCAGCTCACCGACGTTTGGGGATACGCAGTATTTT,CASSPTFGDTQYF
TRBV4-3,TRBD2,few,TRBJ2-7,TGCGCCAGCAGCCATGCCGGGACTAGCGGTTACGAGCAGTACTTC,CASSHAGTSGYEQYF
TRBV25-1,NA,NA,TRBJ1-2,TGTGCCAGCAGGGAGAGCGGGACCAGGTCGAACTATGGCTACACCTTC,CASRESGTRSNYGYTF
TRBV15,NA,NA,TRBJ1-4,TGTGCCACCAGCAGAGATCTGGGTGGAAAACGGTTTTTT,CATSRDLGGKRFF
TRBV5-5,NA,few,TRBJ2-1,TGTGCCAGCAGCTTGGAACTAGCTGGCGATGAGCAGTTCTTC,CASSLELAGDEQFF
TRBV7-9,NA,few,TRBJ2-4,TGTGCCAGCAGCTTCAAAAACATTCAGTACTTC,CASSFKNIQYF
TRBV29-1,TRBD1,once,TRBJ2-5,TGCAGCGTTGTCGCCCCCGACAGGGTCTCTCTGGGCGAGCGGTACTTC,CSVVAPDRVSLGERYF
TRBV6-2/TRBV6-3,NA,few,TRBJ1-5,TGTGCCAGCACCGACAGGACTGGCAATCAGCCCCAGCATTTT,CASTDRTGNQPQHF
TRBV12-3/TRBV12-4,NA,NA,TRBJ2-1,TGTGCCAGCAGACAGGTGATTGGCAATGGGCAGTTCTTC,CASRQVIGNGQFF
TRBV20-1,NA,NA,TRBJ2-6,TGCAGTGCTAGTCACGGTGGCACCCCAGGCTCTGGGGCCAACGTCCTGACTTTC,CSASHGGTPGSGANVLTF
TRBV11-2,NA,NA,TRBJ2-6,TGTGCCAGCAGCTTGGGTCAGATCTCTGGGGCCAACGTCCTGACTTTC,CASSLGQISGANVLTF
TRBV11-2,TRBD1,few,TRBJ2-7,TGTGCCAGCAGCTTAGGGGACAGGGACTCCAACGAGCAGTACTTC,CASSLGDRDSNEQYF
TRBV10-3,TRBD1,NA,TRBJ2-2,TGTGCCTTCTTAGACAGGGACCATACCGGGGAGCTGTTTTTT,CAFLDRDHTGELFF
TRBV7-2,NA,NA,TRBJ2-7,TGTGCCAACAGCATGATTGGGGGTACCTACGAGCAGTACTTC,CANSMIGGTYEQYF
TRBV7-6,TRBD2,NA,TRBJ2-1,TGTGCCAGCAGGGCCATACGTACTAGCGGGCGGCGCTCCTACAATGAGCAGTTCTTC,CASRAIRTSGRRSYNEQFF
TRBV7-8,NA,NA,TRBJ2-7,TGTGCCAGCAGCTTAGCTAAACCAACCCTTCGAGACTACTACGAGCAGTACTTC,CASSLAKPTLRDYYEQYF
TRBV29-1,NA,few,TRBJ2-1,TGCAGCGTCCACGGGCAGGGGCCCTACAATGAGCAGTTCTTC,CSVHGQGPYNEQFF
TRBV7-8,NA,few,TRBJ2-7,TGTGCCAGCAGCGGACGCCTCCGGGACGGCTCCTACGAGCAGTACTTC,CASSGRLRDGSYEQYF
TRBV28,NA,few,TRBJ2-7,TGTGCCAGCAGCCTCGACAGTGGAAGACGGTACTTC,CASSLDSGRRYF
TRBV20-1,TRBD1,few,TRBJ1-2,TGCAGTGCTAGAGCTAATCGACAGGGCGTCTATGGCTACACCTTC,CSARANRQGVYGYTF
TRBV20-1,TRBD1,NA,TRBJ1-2,TGCAGTGCTAGATTGGACAGGGGTCCCTATGGCTACACCTTC,CSARLDRGPYGYTF
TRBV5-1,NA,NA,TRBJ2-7,TGCGCCAGCAGCTTGGCTCAGAATCCGTACGAGCAGTACTTC,CASSLAQNPYEQYF
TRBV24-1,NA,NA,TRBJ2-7,TGTGCCACCAGTGACACGGGACGGGAGCCCTACGAGCAGTACTTC,CATSDTGREPYEQYF
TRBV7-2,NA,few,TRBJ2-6,TGTGCCAGCAGCTTTCAGGAGGGCTCCTTCTCTGGGGCCAACGTCCTGACTTTC,CASSFQEGSFSGANVLTF
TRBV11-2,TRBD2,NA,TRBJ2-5,TGTGTCAGCAGCCCCCGGGCTAGCGGGGGACAAGAGACCCAGTACTTC,CVSSPRASGGQETQYF
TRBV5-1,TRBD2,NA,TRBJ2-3,TGCGCCAGCAGCTTTACTAGCGGGGGTACGTCTAGCACAGATACGCAGTATTTT,CASSFTSGGTSSTDTQYF
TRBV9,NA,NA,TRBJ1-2,TGTGCCAGCAGCGTAGTTGGGGGCTTTGGCTGCACCTTC,CASSVVGGFGCTF
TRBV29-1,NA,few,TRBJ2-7,TGCAGCGTTGACTTGGGGGGCTACGAGCAGTACTTC,CSVDLGGYEQYF
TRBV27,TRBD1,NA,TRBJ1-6,TGTGCCACCGGAGGGGGCGGTTCACCCCTCCACTTT,CATGGGGSPLHF
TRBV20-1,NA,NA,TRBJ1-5,TGCAGTGCTAGCCGAAATAGCAATCAGCCCCAGCATTTT,CSASRNSNQPQHF